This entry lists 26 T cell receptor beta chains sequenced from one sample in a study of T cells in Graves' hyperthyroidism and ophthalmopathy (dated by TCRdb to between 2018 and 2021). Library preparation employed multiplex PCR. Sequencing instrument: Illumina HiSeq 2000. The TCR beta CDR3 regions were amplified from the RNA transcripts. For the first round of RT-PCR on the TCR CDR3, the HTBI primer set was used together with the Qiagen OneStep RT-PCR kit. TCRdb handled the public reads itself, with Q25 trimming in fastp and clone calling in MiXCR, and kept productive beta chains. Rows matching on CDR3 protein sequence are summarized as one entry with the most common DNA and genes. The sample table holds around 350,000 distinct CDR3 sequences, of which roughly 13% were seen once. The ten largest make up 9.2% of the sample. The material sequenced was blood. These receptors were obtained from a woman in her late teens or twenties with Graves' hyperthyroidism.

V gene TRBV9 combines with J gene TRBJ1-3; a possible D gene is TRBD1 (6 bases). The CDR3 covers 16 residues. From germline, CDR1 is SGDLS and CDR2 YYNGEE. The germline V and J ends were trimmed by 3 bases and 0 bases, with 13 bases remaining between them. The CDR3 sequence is CASSEGHPFSGNTIYF. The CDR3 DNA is TGTGCCAGCAGCGAGGGACACCCTTTCTCTGGAAACACCATATATTTT.

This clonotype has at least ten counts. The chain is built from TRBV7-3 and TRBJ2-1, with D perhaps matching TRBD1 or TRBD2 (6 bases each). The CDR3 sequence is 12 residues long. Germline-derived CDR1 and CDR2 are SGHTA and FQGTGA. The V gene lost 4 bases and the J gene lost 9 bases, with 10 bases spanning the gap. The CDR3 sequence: CASSSEGGEQFF. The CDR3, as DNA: TGTGCCAGCAGCTCGGAGGGGGGTGAGCAGTTCTTC.

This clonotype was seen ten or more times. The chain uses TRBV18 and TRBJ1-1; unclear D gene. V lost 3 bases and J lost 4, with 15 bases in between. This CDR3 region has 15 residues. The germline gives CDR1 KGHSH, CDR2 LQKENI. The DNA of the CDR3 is TGTGCCAGCTCACCGCGGCGTACAGAGTTCACTGAAGCTTTCTTT. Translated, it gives CASSPRRTEFTEAFF.

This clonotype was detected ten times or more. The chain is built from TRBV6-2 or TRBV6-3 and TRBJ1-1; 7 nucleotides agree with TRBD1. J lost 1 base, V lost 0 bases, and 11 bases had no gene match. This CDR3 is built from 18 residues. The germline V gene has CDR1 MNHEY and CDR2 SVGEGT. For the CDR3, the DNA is TGTGCCAGCAGTTACTCGATGTGGCCCAGGGGGGGGAACACTGAAGCTTTCTTT. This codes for CASSYSMWPRGGNTEAFF.

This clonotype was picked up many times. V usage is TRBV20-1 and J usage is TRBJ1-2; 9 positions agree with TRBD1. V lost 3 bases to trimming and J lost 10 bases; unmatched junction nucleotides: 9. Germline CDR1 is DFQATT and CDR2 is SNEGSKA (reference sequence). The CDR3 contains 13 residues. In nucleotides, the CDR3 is TGCAGTGCTAGGGACACAGGGGGCGCCTCCTACACCTTC. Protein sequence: CSARDTGGASYTF.

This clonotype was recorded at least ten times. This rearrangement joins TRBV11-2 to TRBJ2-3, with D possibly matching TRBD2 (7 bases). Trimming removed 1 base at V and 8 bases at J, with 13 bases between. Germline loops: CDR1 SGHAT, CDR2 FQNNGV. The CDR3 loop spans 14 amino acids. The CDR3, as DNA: TGTGCCAGCAGCTTAGTCGAGGGAGGGGGTACGCAGTATTTT. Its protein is CASSLVEGGGTQYF.

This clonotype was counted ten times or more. The CDR3 sequence: CASSEVRGLPQHF. CDR3 sequence (DNA): TGTGCCAGCAGTGAAGTCAGGGGCCTGCCCCAGCATTTT. V gene TRBV6-1 combines with J gene TRBJ1-5; maybe TRBD1 (6 bases). Germline-derived CDR1 and CDR2 are MNHNS and SASEGT. V lost 1 base and J 9 bases, leaving 10 bases between the germline ends. CDR3 length: 13 amino acids.

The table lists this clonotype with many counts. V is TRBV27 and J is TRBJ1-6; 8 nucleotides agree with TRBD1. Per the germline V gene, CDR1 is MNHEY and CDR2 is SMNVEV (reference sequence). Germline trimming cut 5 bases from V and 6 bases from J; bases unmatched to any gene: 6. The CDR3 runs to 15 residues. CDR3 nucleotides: TGTGCCAGCAGTGGACAGGGTTGGGGTAATTCACCCCTCCACTTT. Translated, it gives CASSGQGWGNSPLHF.

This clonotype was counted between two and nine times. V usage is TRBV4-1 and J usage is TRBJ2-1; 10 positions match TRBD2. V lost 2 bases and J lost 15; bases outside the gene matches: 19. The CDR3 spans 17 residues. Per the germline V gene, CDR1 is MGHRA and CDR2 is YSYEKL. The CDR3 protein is CASSQSGASGSSGGLFF. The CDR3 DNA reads TGCGCCAGCAGCCAAAGTGGGGCTAGCGGGAGTTCGGGGGGGTTGTTCTTC.

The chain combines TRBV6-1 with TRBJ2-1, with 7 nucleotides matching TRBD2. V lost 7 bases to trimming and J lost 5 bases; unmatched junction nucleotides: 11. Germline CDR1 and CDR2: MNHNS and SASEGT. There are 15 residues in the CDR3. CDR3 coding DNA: TGTGCCAGCACCGGACCCTCGGGGGGAAACAATGAGCAGTTCTTC. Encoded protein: CASTGPSGGNNEQFF.

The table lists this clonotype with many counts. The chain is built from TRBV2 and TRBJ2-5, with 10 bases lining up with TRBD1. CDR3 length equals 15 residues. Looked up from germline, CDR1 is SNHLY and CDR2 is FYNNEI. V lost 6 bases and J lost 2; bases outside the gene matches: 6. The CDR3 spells CASSPGTGVQETQYF. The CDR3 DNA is TGTGCCAGCAGCCCTGGGACAGGGGTTCAAGAGACCCAGTACTTC. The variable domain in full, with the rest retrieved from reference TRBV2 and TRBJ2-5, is EPEVTQTPSHQVTQMGQEVILRCVPISNHLYFYWYRQILGQKVEFLVSFYNNEISEKSEIFDDQFSVERPDGSNFTLKIRSTKLEDSAMYFCASSPGTGVQETQYFGPGTRLLVL.

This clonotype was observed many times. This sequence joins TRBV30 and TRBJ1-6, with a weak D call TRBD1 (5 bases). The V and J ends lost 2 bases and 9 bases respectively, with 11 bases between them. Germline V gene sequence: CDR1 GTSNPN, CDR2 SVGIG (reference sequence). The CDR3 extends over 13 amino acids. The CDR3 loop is CAWSQGWSSPLHF. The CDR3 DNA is TGTGCCTGGAGTCAGGGTTGGAGTTCACCCCTCCACTTT.

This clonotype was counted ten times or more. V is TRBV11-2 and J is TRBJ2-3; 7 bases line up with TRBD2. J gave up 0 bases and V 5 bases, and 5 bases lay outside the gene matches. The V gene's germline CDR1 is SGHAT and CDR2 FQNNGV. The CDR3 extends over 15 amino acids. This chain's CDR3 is CASSPWGGSTDTQYF. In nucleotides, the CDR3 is TGTGCCAGCAGCCCCTGGGGGGGTAGCACAGATACGCAGTATTTT.

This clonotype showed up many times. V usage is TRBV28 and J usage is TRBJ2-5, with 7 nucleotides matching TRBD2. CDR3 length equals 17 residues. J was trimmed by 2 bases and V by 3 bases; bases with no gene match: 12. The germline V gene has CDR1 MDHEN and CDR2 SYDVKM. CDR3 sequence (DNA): TGTGCCAGCAGTTTCCCCCCACAAGGGAGGGATCAAGAGACCCAGTACTTC. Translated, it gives CASSFPPQGRDQETQYF.

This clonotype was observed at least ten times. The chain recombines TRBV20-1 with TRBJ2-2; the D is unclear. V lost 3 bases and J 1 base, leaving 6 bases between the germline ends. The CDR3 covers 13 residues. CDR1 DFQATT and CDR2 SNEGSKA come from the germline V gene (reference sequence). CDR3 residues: CSASHGNTGELFF. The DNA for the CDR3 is TGCAGTGCTAGTCATGGGAACACCGGGGAGCTGTTTTTT.

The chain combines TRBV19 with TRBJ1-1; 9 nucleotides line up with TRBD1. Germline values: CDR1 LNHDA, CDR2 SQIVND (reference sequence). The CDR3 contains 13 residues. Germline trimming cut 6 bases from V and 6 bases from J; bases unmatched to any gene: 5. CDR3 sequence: CASRGQGFSEAFF. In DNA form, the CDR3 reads TGTGCCAGTAGGGGACAGGGTTTTTCTGAAGCTTTCTTT.

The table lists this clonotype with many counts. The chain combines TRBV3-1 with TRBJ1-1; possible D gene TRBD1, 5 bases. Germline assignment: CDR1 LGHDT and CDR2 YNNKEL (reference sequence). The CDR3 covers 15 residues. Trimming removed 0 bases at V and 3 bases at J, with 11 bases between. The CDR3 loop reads CASSQDRAGYTEAFF. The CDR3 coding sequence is TGTGCCAGCAGCCAAGACCGAGCAGGGTACACTGAAGCTTTCTTT.

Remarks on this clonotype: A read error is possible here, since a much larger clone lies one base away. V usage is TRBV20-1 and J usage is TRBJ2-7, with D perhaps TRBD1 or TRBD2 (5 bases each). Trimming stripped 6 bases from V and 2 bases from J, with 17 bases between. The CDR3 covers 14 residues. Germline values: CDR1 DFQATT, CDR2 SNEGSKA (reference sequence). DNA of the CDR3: TGCAGTGCAAGTCGACGGGACCGCCCCTACGAGCAGTACTTC. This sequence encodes CSASRRDRPYEQYF.

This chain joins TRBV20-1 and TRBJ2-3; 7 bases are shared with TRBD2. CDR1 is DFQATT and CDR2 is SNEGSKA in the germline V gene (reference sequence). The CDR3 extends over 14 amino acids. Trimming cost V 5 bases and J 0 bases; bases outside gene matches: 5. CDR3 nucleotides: TGCAGTGCTGCTAGCGGTACTAGCACAGATACGCAGTATTTT. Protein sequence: CSAASGTSTDTQYF.

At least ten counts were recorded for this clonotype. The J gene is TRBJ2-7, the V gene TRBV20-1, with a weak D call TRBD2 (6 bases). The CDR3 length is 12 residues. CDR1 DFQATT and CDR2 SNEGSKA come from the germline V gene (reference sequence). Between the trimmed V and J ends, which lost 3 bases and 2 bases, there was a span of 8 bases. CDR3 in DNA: TGCAGTGCTAGCGGGGGTGCCTACGAGCAGTACTTC. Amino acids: CSASGGAYEQYF.

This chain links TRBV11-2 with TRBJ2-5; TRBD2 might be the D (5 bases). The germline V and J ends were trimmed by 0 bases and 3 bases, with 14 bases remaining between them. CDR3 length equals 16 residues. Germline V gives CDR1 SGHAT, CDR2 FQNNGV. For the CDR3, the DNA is TGTGCCAGCAGCTTAGATCCCCGCGGGCGTGAAGAGACCCAGTACTTC. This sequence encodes CASSLDPRGREETQYF.

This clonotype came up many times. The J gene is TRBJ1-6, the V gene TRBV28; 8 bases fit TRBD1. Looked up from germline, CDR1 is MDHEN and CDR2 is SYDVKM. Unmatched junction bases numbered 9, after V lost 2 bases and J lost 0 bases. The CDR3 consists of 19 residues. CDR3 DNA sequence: TGTGCCAGCAGTTTAGCAGGGGGCGACTTGGGCTCCTATAATTCACCCCTCCACTTT. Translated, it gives CASSLAGGDLGSYNSPLHF.

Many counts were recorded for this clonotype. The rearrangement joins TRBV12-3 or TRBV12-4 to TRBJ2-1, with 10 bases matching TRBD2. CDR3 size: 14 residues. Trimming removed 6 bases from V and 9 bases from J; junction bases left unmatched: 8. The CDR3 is CASRGSGRISEQFF. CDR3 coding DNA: TGTGCCAGCAGAGGTAGCGGGAGGATCAGTGAGCAGTTCTTC.

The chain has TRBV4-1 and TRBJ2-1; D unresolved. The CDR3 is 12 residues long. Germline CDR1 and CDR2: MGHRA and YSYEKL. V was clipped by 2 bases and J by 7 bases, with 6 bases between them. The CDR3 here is CASSQFTNEQFF. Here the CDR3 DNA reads TGCGCCAGCAGCCAATTCACTAATGAGCAGTTCTTC.

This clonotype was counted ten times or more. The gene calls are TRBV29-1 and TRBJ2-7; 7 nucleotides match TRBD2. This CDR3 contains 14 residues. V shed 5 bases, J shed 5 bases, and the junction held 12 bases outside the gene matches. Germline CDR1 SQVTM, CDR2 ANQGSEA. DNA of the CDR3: TGCAGCGTTTATAGGGGAGGGCCGGTAGACGAGCAGTACTTC. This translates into CSVYRGGPVDEQYF.

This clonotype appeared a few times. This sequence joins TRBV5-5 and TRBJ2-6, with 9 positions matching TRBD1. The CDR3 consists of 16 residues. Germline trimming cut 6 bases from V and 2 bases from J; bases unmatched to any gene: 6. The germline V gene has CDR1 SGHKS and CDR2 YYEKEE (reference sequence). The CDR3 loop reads CASTRDREPGANVLTF. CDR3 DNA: TGTGCCAGCACTCGGGACAGGGAACCTGGGGCCAACGTCCTGACTTTC.